The 27 T cell receptor beta chains in this list originate from one sample, sequenced in a study of T cell responses to AZD1222 COVID-19 vaccine. Libraries were prepared by immunoSEQ multiplex PCR; TCRdb keeps only in-frame clonotypes and omits some of them. Among 95,000 to 150,000 clones, more than 75% were seen once, and the ten largest hold around 9.3%. This specimen was peripheral blood, taken on day 0 of AZD1222 vaccination. These receptors all stem from an adult in good health.

J is TRBJ1-4 and V is TRBV7-9; D gene uncertain. The V end lost 2 bases, the J end lost 3 bases, and 4 bases lay between the germline ends. CDR1 SEHNR and CDR2 FQNEAQ come from the germline V gene (reference sequence). The CDR3 loop spans 13 amino acids. In nucleotides, the CDR3 is TGTGCCAGCAGCTTAAGTCCTAATGAAAAACTGTTTTTT. Amino acids: CASSLSPNEKLFF.

The V call is TRBV10-3, the J call TRBJ2-7, with D maybe TRBD1 (5 bases). The ends were cut back, 0 bases at V and 3 bases at J, with 12 bases in the middle. This CDR3 has 15 residues. The germline V gene encodes CDR1 ENHRY and CDR2 SYGVKD. The CDR3 sequence is CAISESGQTNYEQYF. The CDR3 coding sequence is TGTGCCATCAGTGAGTCCGGACAAACCAACTACGAGCAGTACTTC.

The chain is built from TRBV7-8 and TRBJ2-5; tentative D call: TRBD2 (5 bases). Germline V gene sequence: CDR1 SGHVS, CDR2 FQNEAQ. V dropped 5 bases and J dropped 5 bases, with 18 bases sitting between them. The CDR3 is 15 amino acids. CDR3 nucleotide sequence: TGTGCCAGCAGCCGAGGGCTGGGCAGTGGGGAGACCCAGTACTTC. Protein sequence: CASSRGLGSGETQYF.

This sequence joins TRBV27 and TRBJ1-6; 10 bases agree with TRBD1. The germline V gene has CDR1 MNHEY and CDR2 SMNVEV (reference sequence). Losses at the gene ends were 1 base for V and 9 bases for J; bases not matched to a gene: 6. CDR3 size: 16 residues. CDR3 region: CASSLYLGQGSSPLHF. Written as DNA, the CDR3 is TGTGCCAGCAGTTTATATTTGGGACAGGGGAGTTCACCCCTCCACTTT.

The chain is built from TRBV27 and TRBJ2-1; D call uncertain. V was pared by 3 bases and J by 6 bases, with 15 bases between. CDR3 length: 15 residues. Germline V gene lookup returns CDR1 MNHEY and CDR2 SMNVEV (reference sequence). CDR3 loop: CASSFFASGRNEQFF. CDR3 nucleotide sequence: TGTGCCAGCAGTTTTTTCGCCTCCGGACGCAATGAGCAGTTCTTC.

The chain employs TRBV7-3 and TRBJ2-2; D ambiguous. Looked up from germline, CDR1 is SGHTA and CDR2 is FQGTGA. The germline V and J ends were trimmed by 5 bases and 1 base, with 17 bases remaining between them. The CDR3 has 17 residues. The CDR3, as DNA: TGTGCCAGCAGCCCTTCGTTGACAATTGGGAACACCGGGGAGCTGTTTTTT. Protein: CASSPSLTIGNTGELFF.

The CDR3 nucleotides read TGTGCCAGCAGTTTGAGGGACGGCTATGGCTACACCTTC. Its translation: CASSLRDGYGYTF. The chain carries TRBV27 and TRBJ1-2; possibly TRBD1 for D (5 bases). CDR1 is MNHEY and CDR2 is SMNVEV in the germline V gene (reference sequence). Trimming pared 3 bases from V and 4 bases from J, leaving 9 bases between. The CDR3 covers 13 residues.

V and J are TRBV14 and TRBJ2-1, with D possibly TRBD1 on 5 matching bases. The CDR3 totals 13 residues. CDR1 is SGHDN, CDR2 FVKESK, per germline. Trimming pared 1 base from V and 9 bases from J, leaving 10 bases between. Here the CDR3 DNA reads TGTGCCAGCAGCCAAGGGGGCTTCGGTGAGCAGTTCTTC. Translating it yields CASSQGGFGEQFF.

This chain joins TRBV5-4 and TRBJ2-1; 13 bases fit TRBD2. The junction had 1 base not matched to a gene; V was cut back by 0 bases and J by 7 bases. Germline CDR1 is SGHNT and CDR2 is YYREEE (reference sequence). This CDR3 has 15 residues. The DNA for the CDR3 is TGTGCCAGCAGCTTGGGACTAGCGGGGGGTAATGAGCAGTTCTTC. This gives the protein CASSLGLAGGNEQFF.

The J gene is TRBJ2-3, the V gene TRBV5-1; D unresolved. The germline V gene encodes CDR1 SGHRS and CDR2 YFSETQ. The CDR3 sequence is 13 residues long. Trimming removed 3 bases at V and 2 bases at J, with 7 bases between. The CDR3 DNA reads TGCGCCAGCAGCTCCGGGCACACAGATACGCAGTATTTT. Its translation: CASSSGHTDTQYF.

The chain has TRBV5-4 and TRBJ2-3; D perhaps matches TRBD1 (6 bases). This CDR3 comprises 17 residues. Trimming left V 0 bases short and J 0 bases short, with 14 bases between. Germline V lookup: CDR1 SGHNT, CDR2 YYREEE (reference sequence). The DNA of the CDR3 is TGTGCCAGCAGCTTGGTGGGTGGGGGCTCTAGCACAGATACGCAGTATTTT. Its protein is CASSLVGGGSSTDTQYF.

The V and J genes are TRBV6-5 and TRBJ1-4, with 7 bases that match TRBD1. Germline V gives CDR1 MNHEY, CDR2 SVGAGI. The V and J ends lost 6 bases and 8 bases, in that order; junction bases with no gene match: 12. The CDR3 is made up of 15 amino acids. The CDR3 region is CASSSTTGFDEKLFF. CDR3 in DNA: TGTGCCAGCAGCTCGACGACAGGGTTCGACGAAAAACTGTTTTTT.

The genes are TRBV5-5 and TRBJ2-7; 9 bases align to TRBD1. The length of the CDR3 is 14 residues. Germline lookup yields CDR1 SGHKS and CDR2 YYEKEE (reference sequence). With 4 bases clipped from V and 5 bases from J, the junction kept 7 bases outside the gene matches. CDR3 protein: CASSPGTGWDEQYF. The CDR3, as DNA: TGTGCCAGCAGCCCTGGGACAGGGTGGGACGAGCAGTACTTC.

The chain links TRBV28 to TRBJ2-1; D possibly matches TRBD1 or TRBD2 (5 bases each). The CDR3 extends over 11 amino acids. V was cut by 8 bases and J by 10 bases, with 12 bases left in between. Germline lookup yields CDR1 MDHEN and CDR2 SYDVKM. In DNA, the CDR3 is TGTGCCAGCCAGAGGGGTACAGAGCAGTTCTTC. Translation: CASQRGTEQFF.

The gene calls are TRBV6-5 and TRBJ2-1; 10 bases match TRBD1. Per the germline V gene, CDR1 is MNHEY and CDR2 is SVGAGI. V dropped 7 bases and J dropped 7; count of bases not matched to a gene: 7. The CDR3 length is 14 residues. DNA for the CDR3: TGTGCCAGCACTCTACGGGACAGGGGTAATGAGCAGTTCTTC. Amino acids: CASTLRDRGNEQFF.

The chain recombines TRBV29-1 with TRBJ1-6; the D gene is possibly TRBD1 (5 bases). V was shortened by 7 bases and J by 5 bases, with 15 bases between the two germline ends. Germline loops: CDR1 SQVTM, CDR2 ANQGSEA. The CDR3 runs 14 residues. In DNA form, the CDR3 reads TGCAGCGCCACGGCCGGGGGGAATAATTCACCCCTCCACTTT. This sequence encodes CSATAGGNNSPLHF.

This chain joins TRBV28 and TRBJ1-4; 8 positions match TRBD1. This CDR3 spans 15 amino acids. V dropped 3 bases and J dropped 8; count of bases not matched to a gene: 8. Germline values: CDR1 MDHEN, CDR2 SYDVKM. CDR3: CASSLPGGLREKLFF. CDR3 sequence (DNA): TGTGCCAGCAGTTTGCCAGGGGGCTTGCGGGAAAAACTGTTTTTT.

This chain uses TRBV18 with TRBJ1-1, with a possible D match to TRBD1 (5 bases). Germline-derived CDR1 and CDR2 are KGHSH and LQKENI. The CDR3 is made up of 14 amino acids. Trimming took 5 bases from V and 3 from J, leaving 13 bases between them. Here the CDR3 DNA reads TGTGCCAGCTCATTCACGACAGCAGACACTGAAGCTTTCTTT. Translation: CASSFTTADTEAFF. The variable domain in full, with the rest retrieved from reference TRBV18 and TRBJ1-1, is NAGVMQNPRHLVRRRGQEARLRCSPMKGHSHVYWYRQLPEEGLKFMVYLQKENIIDESGMPKERFSAEFPKEGPSILRIQQVVRGDSAAYFCASSFTTADTEAFFGQGTRLTVV.

The chain recombines TRBV19 with TRBJ1-6, with a tentative D call TRBD1 (6 bases). V was trimmed by 5 bases and J by 9 bases, leaving 11 bases between them. The germline CDR1 and CDR2 sequences are LNHDA and SQIVND (reference sequence). The CDR3 sequence is 13 residues long. The CDR3 sequence: CASSEGVGSPLHF. In DNA form, the CDR3 reads TGTGCCAGTAGTGAGGGGGTTGGTTCACCCCTCCACTTT.

The genes are TRBV29-1 and TRBJ2-7; 8 nucleotides match TRBD2. The ends lost 7 bases at V and 2 bases at J; junction bases unmatched: 10. Germline values: CDR1 SQVTM, CDR2 ANQGSEA. The CDR3 has 14 residues. The CDR3 nucleotides read TGCAGCGCCTTGGCGGGAGGTTTTCCCTACGAGCAGTACTTC. The encoded protein is CSALAGGFPYEQYF.

The chain carries TRBV3-1 (or the pseudogene TRBV3-2) and TRBJ2-7; D unclear. Germline loops: CDR1 LGHDT, CDR2 YNNKEL (reference sequence). The germline V and J ends were trimmed by 1 base and 7 bases, with 8 bases remaining between them. The CDR3 has 12 amino acids. The CDR3 region has the DNA TGTGCCAGCAGCCAAGTAAGAATGGAGCAGTACTTC. Its protein is CASSQVRMEQYF.

V gene TRBV27 combines with J gene TRBJ2-7; D gene ambiguous. CDR1 is MNHEY, CDR2 SMNVEV, per germline (reference sequence). V was pared by 4 bases and J by 2 bases, with 3 bases between. The CDR3 is 11 amino acids. The CDR3 region has the DNA TGTGCCAGCAGTTCGGCCTACGAGCAGTACTTC. This translates into CASSSAYEQYF.

V and J are TRBV7-3 and TRBJ2-5; perhaps D is TRBD1 or TRBD2 (5 bases each). Germline V gene data show CDR1 as SGHTA and CDR2 as FQGTGA. V was clipped by 5 bases and J by 5 bases, with 12 bases between them. The CDR3 runs 13 residues. CDR3 sequence (DNA): TGTGCCAGCAGCCGAGGGACGAGCGAGACCCAGTACTTC. Amino acid sequence: CASSRGTSETQYF.

The chain combines TRBV7-8 with TRBJ1-3; D gene ambiguous. This CDR3 is built from 14 residues. V was cut by 1 base and J by 0 bases, with 4 bases left in between. Germline V gives CDR1 SGHVS, CDR2 FQNEAQ. The CDR3 region has the DNA TGTGCCAGCAGCTTAGGGGACTCTGGAAACACCATATATTTT. Encoded protein: CASSLGDSGNTIYF.

This sequence joins TRBV6-5 and TRBJ2-1; D remains ambiguous. The germline CDR1 and CDR2 sequences are MNHEY and SVGAGI. The germline V and J ends were trimmed by 5 bases and 0 bases, with 5 bases remaining between them. The CDR3 sequence is 13 residues long. The CDR3 sequence: CASSRSSYNEQFF. The DNA of the CDR3 is TGTGCCAGCAGTAGGAGCTCCTACAATGAGCAGTTCTTC.

The chain joins TRBV6-2 or TRBV6-3 to TRBJ2-1; TRBD2 matches 9 bases. The ends lost 0 bases at V and 0 bases at J; junction bases unmatched: 15. CDR1 is MNHEY, CDR2 SVGEGT, per germline. The CDR3 loop spans 21 amino acids. DNA of the CDR3: TGTGCCAGCAGTTACTCGTGGTGGTCGGCTAGCGGGAATGGCTCCTACAATGAGCAGTTCTTC. Translating gives CASSYSWWSASGNGSYNEQFF.

This clone came up a few times. The V gene is TRBV14, the J gene TRBJ2-7; D is perhaps TRBD1 (6 bases). This CDR3 comprises 15 residues. Germline assignment: CDR1 SGHDN and CDR2 FVKESK. The V and J ends lost 0 bases and 6 bases respectively, with 15 bases between them. CDR3 nucleotides: TGTGCCAGCAGCCAAGATTCGGCAGGGGTAGGCGAGCAGTACTTC. Translated: CASSQDSAGVGEQYF.